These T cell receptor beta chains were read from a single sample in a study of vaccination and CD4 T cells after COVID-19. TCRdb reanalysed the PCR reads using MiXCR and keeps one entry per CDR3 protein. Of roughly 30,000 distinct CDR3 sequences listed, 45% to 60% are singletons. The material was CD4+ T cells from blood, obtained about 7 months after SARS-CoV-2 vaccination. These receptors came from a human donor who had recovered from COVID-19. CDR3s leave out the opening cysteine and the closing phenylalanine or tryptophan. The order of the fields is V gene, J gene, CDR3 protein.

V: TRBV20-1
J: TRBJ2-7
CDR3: SASGTSGRAVGEQY

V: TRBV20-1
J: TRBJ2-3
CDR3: SAVGDTDTQY

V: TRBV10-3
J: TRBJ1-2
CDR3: AISPRTGVDGYT

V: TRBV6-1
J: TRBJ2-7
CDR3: ASSLLDSVIYEQY

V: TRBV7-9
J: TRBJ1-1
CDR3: ASSLEVAEAF

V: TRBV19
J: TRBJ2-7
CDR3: ASSIAGGRVEQY

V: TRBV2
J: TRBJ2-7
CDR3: ASSRRISYEQY

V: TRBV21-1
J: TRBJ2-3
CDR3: ASSTPGPSLDTDTQY

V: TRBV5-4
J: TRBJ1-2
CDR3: ASRRDSNNYGYT

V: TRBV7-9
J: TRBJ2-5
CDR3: AYYLGREKETQY

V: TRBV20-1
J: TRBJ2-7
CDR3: SAPGLETVSYEQY

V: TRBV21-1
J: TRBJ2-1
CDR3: ASRGRFPRYNEQF

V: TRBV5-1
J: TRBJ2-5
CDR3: ASSALLLGRVGETQY

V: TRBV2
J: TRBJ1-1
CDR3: ASRGDANTEAF

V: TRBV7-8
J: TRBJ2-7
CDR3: ASSLASGASYEQY

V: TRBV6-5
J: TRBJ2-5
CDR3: ASSYTPWSETQY

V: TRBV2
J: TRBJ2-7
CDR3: ASSEVLGGYEQY

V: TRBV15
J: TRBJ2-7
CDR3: ATSRERQGEQY

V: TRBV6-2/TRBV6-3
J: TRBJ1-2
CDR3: ASSRKNNYGYT

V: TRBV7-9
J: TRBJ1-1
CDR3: ASSPTGNGAEAF

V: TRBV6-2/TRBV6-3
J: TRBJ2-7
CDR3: ASSYRSGTGTLTYEQY

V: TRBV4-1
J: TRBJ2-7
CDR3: ASSQREEPPPYEQY

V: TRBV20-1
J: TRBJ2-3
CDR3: SARAGASTDTQY

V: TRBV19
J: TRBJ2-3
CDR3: ASSIRRGSSTDTQY

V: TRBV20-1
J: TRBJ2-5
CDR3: SAAGQNQETQY